This TCR beta chain was identified during a study of T cells after somatic rescue of genetic block. Trimming left V 3 bases short and J 2 bases short, with 9 bases between. Germline CDR1 and CDR2: SGHRS and YFSETQ. The CDR3 sequence is 13 residues long. The protocol was immunoSEQ multiplex PCR, while the TCRdb copy is restricted to in-frame clones and leaves out a portion. The sample has 70,000 or so clones; 92% are singletons. Sequenced input: peripheral blood mononuclear cells (PBMCs). The TCR was taken from a man aged 35 to 55. This chain joins TRBV5-1 and TRBJ2-7; TRBD1 is a possible D gene (5 bases). The CDR3 region has the DNA TGCGCCAGCAGCTGGGGCATCACCTACGAGCAGTACTTC. It encodes CASSWGITYEQYF.